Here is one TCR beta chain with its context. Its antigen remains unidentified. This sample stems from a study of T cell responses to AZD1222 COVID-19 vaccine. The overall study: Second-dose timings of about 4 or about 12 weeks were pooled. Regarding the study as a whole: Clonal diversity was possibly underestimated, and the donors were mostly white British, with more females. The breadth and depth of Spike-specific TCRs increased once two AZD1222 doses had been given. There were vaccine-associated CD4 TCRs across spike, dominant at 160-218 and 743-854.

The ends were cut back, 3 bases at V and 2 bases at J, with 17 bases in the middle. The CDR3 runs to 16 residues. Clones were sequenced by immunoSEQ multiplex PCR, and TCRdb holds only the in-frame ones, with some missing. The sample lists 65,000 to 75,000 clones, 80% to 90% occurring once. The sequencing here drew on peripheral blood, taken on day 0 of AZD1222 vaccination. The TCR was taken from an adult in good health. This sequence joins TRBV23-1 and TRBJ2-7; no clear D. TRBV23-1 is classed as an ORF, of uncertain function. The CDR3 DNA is TGCGCCAGCAGTCATCATAGACCCGGTAAAACCTACGAGCAGTACTTC. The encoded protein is CASSHHRPGKTYEQYF.